The 15 T cell receptor beta chains below were found in one sample sequenced in a study of CD4 T cells in relation to SARS-CoV-2 and coronaviruses. No antigen is known for these receptors. Libraries were prepared by immunoSEQ multiplex PCR; TCRdb keeps only in-frame clonotypes and omits some of them. The sample holds more than 20,000 clones, 60% to 85% seen once. The unexposed donors gave CD4+ T cells in 2011-2018, prior to COVID-19. The cells were cultured for about ten days before CD4+ T cells were isolated. Sample: CD4+ T cells from PBMCs, cultured in vitro. These receptors came from a human donor in good health.

This clone was counted once. The J gene is TRBJ2-3, the V gene TRBV24-1; 7 bases map to TRBD1. The V gene's germline CDR1 is KGHDR and CDR2 SFDVKD. Germline trimming cut 6 bases from V and 2 bases from J; bases unmatched to any gene: 7. This CDR3 contains 15 residues. CDR3 protein: CATSSSGTDTDTQYF. For the CDR3, the DNA is TGTGCCACCAGTTCTTCCGGGACAGACACAGATACGCAGTATTTT.

The gene calls are TRBV30 and TRBJ2-7, with 7 bases lining up with TRBD1. With 4 bases clipped from V and 2 bases from J, the junction kept 8 bases outside the gene matches. This CDR3 comprises 14 residues. Germline CDR1 and CDR2: GTSNPN and SVGIG (reference sequence). The CDR3 region is CAWTQDRSTYEQYF. For the CDR3, the DNA is TGTGCCTGGACCCAGGACAGGTCCACCTACGAGCAGTACTTC.

V and J are TRBV3-1 (or the pseudogene TRBV3-2) and TRBJ2-1; 9 bases agree with TRBD2. The CDR3 has 18 residues. J gave up 8 bases and V 1 base, and 15 bases lay outside the gene matches. Germline V gene sequence: CDR1 LGHDT, CDR2 YNNKEL (reference sequence). The chain's CDR3 is CASSQASYRGGGADEQFF. Written as DNA, the CDR3 is TGTGCCAGCAGCCAAGCTTCTTACCGGGGCGGGGGGGCGGATGAGCAGTTCTTC.

The sample holds a few counts of this clone. This chain joins TRBV6-5 and TRBJ1-1; D perhaps matches TRBD1 (6 bases). This CDR3 comprises 11 residues. Per germline, CDR1 MNHEY and CDR2 SVGAGI. The V and J ends lost 5 bases and 5 bases respectively, with 6 bases between them. As DNA, the CDR3 is TGTGCCAGCAGTAGGGGGACTGAAGCTTTCTTT. Its translation: CASSRGTEAFF.

CDR3 sequence (DNA): TGTGCCAGCAGTGAATTGGCGAACAGGGGTATGGGGGAGCTGTTTTTT. Protein sequence: CASSELANRGMGELFF. The chain uses TRBV25-1 and TRBJ2-2, with 7 bases matching TRBD1. V dropped 1 base and J dropped 8; count of bases not matched to a gene: 10. The CDR3 covers 16 residues. Germline V gene sequence: CDR1 MGHDK, CDR2 SYGVNS.

This clone was seen a few times. The V gene is TRBV7-9, the J gene TRBJ2-7; TRBD2 aligns across 7 bases. Germline CDR1 is SEHNR and CDR2 is FQNEAQ (reference sequence). J gave up 0 bases and V 5 bases, and 4 bases lay outside the gene matches. The CDR3 spans 14 residues. CDR3 sequence: CASSPGRGSYEQYF. Written as DNA, the CDR3 is TGTGCCAGCAGCCCGGGGAGGGGCTCCTACGAGCAGTACTTC.

As DNA, the CDR3 is TGTGCCAGCAGCCAAGATGCAATCGCTGAAGCTTTCTTT. This codes for CASSQDAIAEAFF. This rearrangement joins TRBV3-1 (or the pseudogene TRBV3-2) to TRBJ1-1; the D is unclear. The germline gives CDR1 LGHDT, CDR2 YNNKEL (reference sequence). Deletions cut 0 bases from V and 6 bases from J, with 8 bases between. CDR3 length equals 13 residues.

This clone was observed a handful of times. The chain joins TRBV19 to TRBJ1-2; D ambiguous. Germline CDR1 is LNHDA and CDR2 is SQIVND (reference sequence). This CDR3 is built from 12 residues. The V and J ends lost 6 bases and 4 bases respectively, with 9 bases between them. Here the CDR3 reads CASREQAYGYTF. The CDR3 nucleotides read TGTGCCAGTAGGGAACAAGCCTATGGCTACACCTTC.

The chain recombines TRBV19 with TRBJ2-3; D unclear. The CDR3 loop spans 13 amino acids. Trimming pared 10 bases from V and 4 bases from J, leaving 15 bases between. Germline CDR1 is LNHDA and CDR2 is SQIVND (reference sequence). The DNA of the CDR3 is TGTGCCACCTGGGCTAGGCGATCAGATACGCAGTATTTT. Amino acid sequence: CATWARRSDTQYF.

The chain joins TRBV18 to TRBJ2-1, with D uncertain. Trimming left V 0 bases short and J 8 bases short, with 8 bases between. CDR3 length: 13 amino acids. CDR1 and CDR2 from the germline V gene are KGHSH and LQKENI. CDR3 in amino acids: CASSPPGDHEQFF. DNA of the CDR3: TGTGCCAGCTCACCACCGGGCGACCATGAGCAGTTCTTC.

CDR3 sequence: CATILAEASYEQYF. CDR3 in DNA: TGTGCCACCATACTAGCGGAGGCCTCCTACGAGCAGTACTTC. This sequence joins TRBV6-5 and TRBJ2-7, with 8 positions matching TRBD2. CDR1 and CDR2 from the germline V gene are MNHEY and SVGAGI. V was clipped by 10 bases and J by 0 bases; unmatched bases: 8. The CDR3 runs 14 residues.

This clone was observed a handful of times. Here the CDR3 reads CASSLSIARSGRAKTEAFF. The DNA for the CDR3 is TGTGCCAGCAGTTTATCGATCGCCAGGTCGGGGCGTGCGAAAACTGAAGCTTTCTTT. The chain recombines TRBV27 with TRBJ1-1, with D tentatively TRBD1 (5 bases). Germline V gives CDR1 MNHEY, CDR2 SMNVEV (reference sequence). The CDR3 is made up of 19 amino acids. With 0 bases removed from V and 5 bases from J, the gap between germline ends came to 25 bases.

This sequence joins TRBV3-1 (or the pseudogene TRBV3-2) and TRBJ2-7; D is ambiguous. Germline loops: CDR1 LGHDT, CDR2 YNNKEL (reference sequence). The V end lost 1 base, the J end lost 1 base, and 5 bases lay between the germline ends. The CDR3 runs to 13 residues. In nucleotides, the CDR3 is TGTGCCAGCAGCCAAGTAGCTTCCTACGAGCAGTACTTC. Its translation: CASSQVASYEQYF.

The chain links TRBV18 to TRBJ1-2, with D unclear. The CDR3 contains 14 residues. Deletions cut 2 bases from V and 9 bases from J, with 16 bases between. The germline V gene has CDR1 KGHSH and CDR2 LQKENI. The CDR3 bases are TGTGCCAGCTCACCAGGCCAGGCCAGTGAGAGCTACACCTTC. Its protein is CASSPGQASESYTF.

This clone was seen a few times. The chain couples TRBV3-1 (or the pseudogene TRBV3-2) to TRBJ1-2; 9 nucleotides line up with TRBD1. Germline CDR1 reads LGHDT; CDR2 reads YNNKEL (reference sequence). CDR3 length: 14 amino acids. V shed 5 bases and J 2 bases; nucleotides not matched to a gene: 3. As DNA, the CDR3 is TGTGCCAGCAGCTCCGGGACAGGGAACTATGGCTACACCTTC. Its translation: CASSSGTGNYGYTF.